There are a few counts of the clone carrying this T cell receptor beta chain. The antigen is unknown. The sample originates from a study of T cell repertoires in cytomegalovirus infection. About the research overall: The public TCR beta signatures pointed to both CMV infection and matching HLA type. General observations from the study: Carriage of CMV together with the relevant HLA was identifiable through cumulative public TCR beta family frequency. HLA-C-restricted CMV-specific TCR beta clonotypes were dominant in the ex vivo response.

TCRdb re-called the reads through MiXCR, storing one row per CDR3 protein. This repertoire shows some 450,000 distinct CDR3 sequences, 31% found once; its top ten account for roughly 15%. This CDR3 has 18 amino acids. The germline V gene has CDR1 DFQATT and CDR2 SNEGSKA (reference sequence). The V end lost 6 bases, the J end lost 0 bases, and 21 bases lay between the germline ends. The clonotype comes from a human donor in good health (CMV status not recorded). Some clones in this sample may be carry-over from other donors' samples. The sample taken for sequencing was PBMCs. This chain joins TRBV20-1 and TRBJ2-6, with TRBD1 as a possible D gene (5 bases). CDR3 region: CSARDPHRSSSGANVLTF. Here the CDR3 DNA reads TGCAGTGCCAGGGATCCTCACAGGAGTAGCTCTGGGGCCAACGTCCTGACTTTC.